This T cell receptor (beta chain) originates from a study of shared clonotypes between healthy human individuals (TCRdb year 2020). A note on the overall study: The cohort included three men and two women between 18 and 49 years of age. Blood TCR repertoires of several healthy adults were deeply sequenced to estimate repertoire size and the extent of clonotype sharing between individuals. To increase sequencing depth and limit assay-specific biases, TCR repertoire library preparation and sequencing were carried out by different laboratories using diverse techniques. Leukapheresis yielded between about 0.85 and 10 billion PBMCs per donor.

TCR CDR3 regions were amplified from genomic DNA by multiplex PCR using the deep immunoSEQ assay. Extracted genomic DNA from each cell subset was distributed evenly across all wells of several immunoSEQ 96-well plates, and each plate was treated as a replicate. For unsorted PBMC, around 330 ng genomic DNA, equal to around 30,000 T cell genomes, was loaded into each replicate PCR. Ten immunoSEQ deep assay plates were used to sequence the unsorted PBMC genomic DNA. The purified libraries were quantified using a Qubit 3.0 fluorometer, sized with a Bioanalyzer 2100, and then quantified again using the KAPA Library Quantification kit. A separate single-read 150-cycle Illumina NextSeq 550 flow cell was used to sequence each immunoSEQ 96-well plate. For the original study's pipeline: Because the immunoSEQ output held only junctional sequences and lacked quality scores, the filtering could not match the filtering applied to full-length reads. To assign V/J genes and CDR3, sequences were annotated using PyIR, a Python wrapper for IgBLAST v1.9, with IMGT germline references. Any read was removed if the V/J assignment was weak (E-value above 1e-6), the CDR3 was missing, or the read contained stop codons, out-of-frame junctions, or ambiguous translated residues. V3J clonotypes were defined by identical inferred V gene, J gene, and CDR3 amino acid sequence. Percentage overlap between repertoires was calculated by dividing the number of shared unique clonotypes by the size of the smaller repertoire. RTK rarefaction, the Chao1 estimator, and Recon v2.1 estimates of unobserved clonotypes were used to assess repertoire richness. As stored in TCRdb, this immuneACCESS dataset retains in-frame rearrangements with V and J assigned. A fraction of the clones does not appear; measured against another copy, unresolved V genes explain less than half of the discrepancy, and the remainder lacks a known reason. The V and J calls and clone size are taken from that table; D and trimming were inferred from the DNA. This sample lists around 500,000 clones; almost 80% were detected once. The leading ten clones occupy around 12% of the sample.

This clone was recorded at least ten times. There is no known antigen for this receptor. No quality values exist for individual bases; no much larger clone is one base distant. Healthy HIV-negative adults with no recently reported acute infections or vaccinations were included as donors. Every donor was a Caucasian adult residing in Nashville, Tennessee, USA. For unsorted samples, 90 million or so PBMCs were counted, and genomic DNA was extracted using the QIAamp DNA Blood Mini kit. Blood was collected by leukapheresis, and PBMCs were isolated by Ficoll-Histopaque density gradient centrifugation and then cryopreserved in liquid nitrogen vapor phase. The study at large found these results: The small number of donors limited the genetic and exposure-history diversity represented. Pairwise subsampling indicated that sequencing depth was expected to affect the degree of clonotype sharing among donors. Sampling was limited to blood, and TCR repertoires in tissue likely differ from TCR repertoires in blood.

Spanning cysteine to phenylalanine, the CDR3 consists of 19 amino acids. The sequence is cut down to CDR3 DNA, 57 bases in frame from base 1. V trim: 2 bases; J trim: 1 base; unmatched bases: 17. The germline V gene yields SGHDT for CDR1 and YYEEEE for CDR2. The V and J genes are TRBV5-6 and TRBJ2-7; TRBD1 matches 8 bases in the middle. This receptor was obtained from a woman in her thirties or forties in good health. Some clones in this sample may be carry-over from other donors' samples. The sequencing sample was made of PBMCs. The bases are TGTGCCAGCAGCTTAGCGGTGAGAACAGGGGGACTGGGGTCCTACGAGCAGTACTTC. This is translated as CASSLAVRTGGLGSYEQYF.